This TCR beta chain originates from a study of OX40 agonist ivuxolimab in advanced cancers. Background on the study: Among those enrolled, mean age was approximately 62 years (range about 20 to 79) and 75% to 85% were male. Prior checkpoint blockade (anti-PD-1, anti-PD-L1 or anti-CTLA-4) was permitted; roughly 40% had it. General observations from the study: Undetermined was the antigen specificity of the expanded peripheral T cells.

A remark on this clone: Its antigen is as yet unknown.

Peripheral blood came from all dose cohorts at three timepoints. The assay was immunoSEQ multiplex PCR, and TCRdb's table has in-frame clones only and misses some. The data hold 72,000 or so clones, with about 91% observed a single time. This sample comprised CD4+ or CD8+ T cells sorted from blood, obtained in a trial of the OX40 agonist ivuxolimab. The clonotype comes from an adult with an advanced solid tumor such as melanoma, head and neck, liver or kidney cancer.

CDR3 DNA: TGCAGCGTTTTGCCACCGGGGCGAGAGACCCAGTACTTC. Its translation: CSVLPPGRETQYF. This chain joins TRBV29-1 and TRBJ2-5, with D tentatively TRBD1 or TRBD2 (5 bases each). Germline V gives CDR1 SQVTM, CDR2 ANQGSEA. Trimming cost V 5 bases and J 4 bases, with 14 bases left between them. The CDR3 sequence is 13 residues long.